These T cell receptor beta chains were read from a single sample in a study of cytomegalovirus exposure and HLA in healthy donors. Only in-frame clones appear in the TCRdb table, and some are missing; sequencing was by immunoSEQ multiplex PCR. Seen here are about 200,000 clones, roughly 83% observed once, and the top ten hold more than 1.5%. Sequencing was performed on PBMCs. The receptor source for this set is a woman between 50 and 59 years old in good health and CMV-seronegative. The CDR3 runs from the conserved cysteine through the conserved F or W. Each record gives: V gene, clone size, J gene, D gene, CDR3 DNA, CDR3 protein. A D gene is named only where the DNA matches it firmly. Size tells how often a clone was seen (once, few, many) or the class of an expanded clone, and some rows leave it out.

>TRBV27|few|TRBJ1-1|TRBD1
TGTGCCAGCAGTTTACTCGCAGGGGGGAGGAGTGAAGCTTTCTTT
CASSLLAGGRSEAFF
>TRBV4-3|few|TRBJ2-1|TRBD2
TGCGCCAGCAGCCCCGGGACTAGCATATTCGCTGAGCAGTTCTTC
CASSPGTSIFAEQFF
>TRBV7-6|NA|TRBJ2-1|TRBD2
TGTGCCAGCAGCTTAGAGGGGGGGTTAGCGGGAGGGCCTCGAAACAATGAGCAGTTCTTC
CASSLEGGLAGGPRNNEQFF
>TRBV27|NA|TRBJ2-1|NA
TGTGCCAGCAGTTTGCCGGGGGGCCTGTCCTACAATGAGCAGTTCTTC
CASSLPGGLSYNEQFF
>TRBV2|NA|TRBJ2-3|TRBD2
TGTGCCAGCGGCATCGGGAGGTCTCTTGCAGATACGCAGTATTTT
CASGIGRSLADTQYF
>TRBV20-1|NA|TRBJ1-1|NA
TGTAAGGGGGGGGATAACACTGAAGCTTTCTTT
CKGGDNTEAFF
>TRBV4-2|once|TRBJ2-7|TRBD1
TGTGCCAGCAGCCAAGCCTGGGACAGCTCCTACGAGCAGTACTTC
CASSQAWDSSYEQYF
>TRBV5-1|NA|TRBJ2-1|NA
TGCGCCAGCAGCCCCATGGACTTGTACAATGAGCAGTTCTTC
CASSPMDLYNEQFF
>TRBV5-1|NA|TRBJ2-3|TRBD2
TGCGCCAGCAGCCTACTAGCGGGAGTGTCGACAGATACGCAGTATTTT
CASSLLAGVSTDTQYF
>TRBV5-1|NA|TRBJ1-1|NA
TGCGCCAGCAGCTTTGGAACAGGGATTCCTGAGGCTTTCTTT
CASSFGTGIPEAFF
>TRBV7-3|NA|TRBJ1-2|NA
TGTGCCAGCAGCTTAACGTGGGAGGGTGGCTACACCTTC
CASSLTWEGGYTF
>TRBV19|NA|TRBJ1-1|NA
TGTGCCAGTAGCCTACCCCACCGAAACACTGAAGCTTTCTTT
CASSLPHRNTEAFF
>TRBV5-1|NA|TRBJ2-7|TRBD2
TGCGCCAGCAGCTTGGAACGGGGGGGGTCCTACGAGCAGTACTTC
CASSLERGGSYEQYF
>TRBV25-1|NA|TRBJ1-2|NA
TGTGCCAGCAGTGGGGGAGGGAGAGGCTACACCTTC
CASSGGGRGYTF
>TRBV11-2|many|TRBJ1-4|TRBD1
TGTGCCAGCAGCAAAATCAGACAGGGGAACGAAAAACTGTTTTTT
CASSKIRQGNEKLFF
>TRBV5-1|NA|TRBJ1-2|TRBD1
TGCGCCAGCAGCTTGGGACAGGGGGCGTCTGGCTATGGCTACACCTTC
CASSLGQGASGYGYTF
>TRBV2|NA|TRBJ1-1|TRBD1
TGTGCCAGCCGGGACAGGGGACACATGAACACTGAAGCTTTCTTT
CASRDRGHMNTEAFF
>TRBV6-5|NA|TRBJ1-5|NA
TGTGCCAGCAGTTCAACAGGGACCAGCAATCAGCCCCAGCATTTT
CASSSTGTSNQPQHF
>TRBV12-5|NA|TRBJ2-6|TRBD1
TGTGCTAGTGGTTATGCGACAGGGCGCTCTGGGGCCAACGTCCTGACTTTC
CASGYATGRSGANVLTF
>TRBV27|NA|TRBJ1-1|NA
TGTGCCAGCAGTTCTCCCGGGACTGCAAACACTGAAGCTTTCTTT
CASSSPGTANTEAFF
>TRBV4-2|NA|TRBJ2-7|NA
TGTGCCAGCAGCCAAGGACAGTTAGACTCCTACGAGCAGTACTTC
CASSQGQLDSYEQYF
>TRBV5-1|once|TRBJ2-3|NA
TGCGCCAGCAGCTTGGACACCCCTGACACAGATACGCAGTATTTT
CASSLDTPDTDTQYF
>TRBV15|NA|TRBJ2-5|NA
TGTGCCACCAGCAGAGATAGCAGGTCGCGTCCCCCGACACAGGAAGAGACCCAGTACTTC
CATSRDSRSRPPTQEETQYF